The present TCR beta chain was sequenced within a study of fetal regulatory T cell absence and autoimmunity. Background on the study: Exocrine pancreas autoimmunity occurred in IPEX patients lacking clinical diabetes. Study findings and constraints: Pancreas TCRs were oligoclonally enriched versus cord blood, some clones over 100-fold. TRB gene family usage was broadly similar in cord blood and pancreas.

V dropped 6 bases and J dropped 12; count of bases not matched to a gene: 7. From germline, CDR1 is SGHVS and CDR2 FNYEAQ. The CDR3 runs to 12 residues. Sequencing was at survey level. Here immunoSEQ multiplex PCR was the method, and the copy in TCRdb shows in-frame clones only, minus some. The sample yields more than 85,000 clones, about two thirds seen once. On this clone: Its antigen is currently unknown.

The sequence was collected from a male donor with IPEX syndrome. Material: pancreas tissue. J is TRBJ2-1 and V is TRBV7-6; 8 nucleotides align to TRBD2. The CDR3 coding sequence is TGTGCCAGCAGTCGGGGGGGCCTGGGGCAGTTCTTC. As protein: CASSRGGLGQFF.